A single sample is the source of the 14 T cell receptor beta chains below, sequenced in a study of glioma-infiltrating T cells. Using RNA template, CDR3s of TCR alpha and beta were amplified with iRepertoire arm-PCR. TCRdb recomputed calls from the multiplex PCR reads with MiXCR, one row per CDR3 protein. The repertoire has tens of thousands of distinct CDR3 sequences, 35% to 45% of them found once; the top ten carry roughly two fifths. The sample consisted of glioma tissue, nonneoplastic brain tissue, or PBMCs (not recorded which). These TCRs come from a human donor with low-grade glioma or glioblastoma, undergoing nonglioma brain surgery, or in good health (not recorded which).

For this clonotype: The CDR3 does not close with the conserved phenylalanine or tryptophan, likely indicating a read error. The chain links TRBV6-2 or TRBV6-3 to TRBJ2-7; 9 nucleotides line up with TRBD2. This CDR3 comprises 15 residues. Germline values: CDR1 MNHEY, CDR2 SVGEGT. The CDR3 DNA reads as TGCGCCTGCAGTTACTCGACTAGCGGTATTTATGAGCAGTACCTC. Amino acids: CACSYSTSGIYEQYL.

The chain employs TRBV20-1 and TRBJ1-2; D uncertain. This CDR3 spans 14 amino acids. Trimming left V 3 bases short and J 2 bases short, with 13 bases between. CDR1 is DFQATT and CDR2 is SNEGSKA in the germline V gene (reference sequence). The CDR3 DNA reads TGCAGTGCTAGTCGGAAGGGAGGGAACTATGGCTACACCTTC. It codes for CSASRKGGNYGYTF.

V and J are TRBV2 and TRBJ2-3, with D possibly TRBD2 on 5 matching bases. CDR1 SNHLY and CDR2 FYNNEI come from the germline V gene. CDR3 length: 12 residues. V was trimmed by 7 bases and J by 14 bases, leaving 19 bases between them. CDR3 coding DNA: TGTGCCAGCAAGGGTAGCGCGGATATTCCGTATTTT. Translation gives CASKGSADIPYF.

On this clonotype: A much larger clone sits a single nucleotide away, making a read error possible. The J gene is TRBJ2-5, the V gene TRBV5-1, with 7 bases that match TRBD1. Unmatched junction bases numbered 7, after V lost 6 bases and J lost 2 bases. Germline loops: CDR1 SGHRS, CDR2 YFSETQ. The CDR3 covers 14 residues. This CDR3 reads CASTGAGGQETQYF. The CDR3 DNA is TGCGCCAGCACCGGGGCAGGGGGTCAAGAGACCCAGTACTTC.

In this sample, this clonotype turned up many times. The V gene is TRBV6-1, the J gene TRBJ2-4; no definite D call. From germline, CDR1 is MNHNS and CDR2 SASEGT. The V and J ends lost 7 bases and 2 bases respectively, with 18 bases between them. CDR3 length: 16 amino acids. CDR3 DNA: TGTGCCAGCACCGTGGAACCCCCGTCGTCCAAAAACATTCAGTACTTC. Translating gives CASTVEPPSSKNIQYF.

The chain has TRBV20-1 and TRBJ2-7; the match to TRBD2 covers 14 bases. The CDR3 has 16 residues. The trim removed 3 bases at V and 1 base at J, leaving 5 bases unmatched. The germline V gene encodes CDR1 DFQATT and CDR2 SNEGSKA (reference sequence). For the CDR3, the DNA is TGCAGTGCTAGCTGGACTAGCGGGAGGACTTCCTACGAGCAGTACTTC. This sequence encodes CSASWTSGRTSYEQYF.

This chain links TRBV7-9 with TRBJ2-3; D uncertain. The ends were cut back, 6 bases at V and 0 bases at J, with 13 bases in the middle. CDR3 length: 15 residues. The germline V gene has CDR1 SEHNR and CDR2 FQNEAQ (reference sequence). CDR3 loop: CASRLTVTSTDTQYF. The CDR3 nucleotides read TGTGCCAGCAGGCTGACCGTGACTAGCACAGATACGCAGTATTTT.

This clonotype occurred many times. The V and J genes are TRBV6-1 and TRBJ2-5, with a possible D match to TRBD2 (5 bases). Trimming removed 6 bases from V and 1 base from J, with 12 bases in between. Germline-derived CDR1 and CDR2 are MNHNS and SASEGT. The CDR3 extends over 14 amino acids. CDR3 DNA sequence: TGTGCCAGCAGAGAACTAGGGTCCCAAGAGACCCAGTACTTC. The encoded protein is CASRELGSQETQYF.

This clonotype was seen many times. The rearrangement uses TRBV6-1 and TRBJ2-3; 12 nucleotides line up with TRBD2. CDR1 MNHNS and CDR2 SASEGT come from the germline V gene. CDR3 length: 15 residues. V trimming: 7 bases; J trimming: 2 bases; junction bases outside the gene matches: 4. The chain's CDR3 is CASKTSGGLTDTQYF. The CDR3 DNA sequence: TGTGCCAGCAAAACTAGCGGGGGGCTCACAGATACGCAGTATTTT.

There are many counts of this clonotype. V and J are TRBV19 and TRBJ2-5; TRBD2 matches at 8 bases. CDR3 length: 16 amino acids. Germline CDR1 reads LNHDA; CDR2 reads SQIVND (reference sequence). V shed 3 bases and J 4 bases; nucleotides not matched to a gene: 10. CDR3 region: CASSIPTLAGIETQYF. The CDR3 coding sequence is TGTGCCAGTAGTATCCCCACGCTAGCGGGTATAGAGACCCAGTACTTC.

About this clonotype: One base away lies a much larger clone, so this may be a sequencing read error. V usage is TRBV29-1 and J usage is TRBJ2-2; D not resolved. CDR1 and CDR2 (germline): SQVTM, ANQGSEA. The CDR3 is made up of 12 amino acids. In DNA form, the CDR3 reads TGCAACGTTGATTGGAGCACCGGGGAGCTGTTTTTT. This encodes CNVDWSTGELFF.

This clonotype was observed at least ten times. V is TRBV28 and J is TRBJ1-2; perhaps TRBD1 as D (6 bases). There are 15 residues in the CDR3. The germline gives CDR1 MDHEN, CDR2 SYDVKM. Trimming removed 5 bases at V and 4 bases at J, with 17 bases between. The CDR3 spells CASSLGGASGYGYTF. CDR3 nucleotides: TGTGCCAGCAGTCTAGGGGGGGCCTCTGGCTATGGCTACACCTTC.

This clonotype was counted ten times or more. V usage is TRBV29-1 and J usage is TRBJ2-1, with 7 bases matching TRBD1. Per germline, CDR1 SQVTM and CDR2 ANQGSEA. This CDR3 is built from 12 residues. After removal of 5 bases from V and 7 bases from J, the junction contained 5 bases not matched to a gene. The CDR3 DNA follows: TGCAGCGTTAATACAGGGGTTAATGAGCAGTTCTTC. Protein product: CSVNTGVNEQFF.

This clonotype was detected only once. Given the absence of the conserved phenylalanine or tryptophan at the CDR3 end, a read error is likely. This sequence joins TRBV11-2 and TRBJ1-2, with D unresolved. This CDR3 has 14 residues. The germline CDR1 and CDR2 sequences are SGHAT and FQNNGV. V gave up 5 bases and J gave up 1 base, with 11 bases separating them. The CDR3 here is CASSPGGGNYGYTL. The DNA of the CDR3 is TGTGCCAGCAGCCCCGGTGGAGGTAACTATGGCTACACCCTC.